The sequence of this T cell receptor beta chain was determined in a study of technical replicates of blood from a handful of donors. V gave up 0 bases and J gave up 8 bases; unmatched junction bases: 3. The CDR3 has 15 amino acids. The germline V gene encodes CDR1 WNHNN and CDR2 SYGVQD (reference sequence). The protocol was immunoSEQ multiplex PCR, while the TCRdb copy is restricted to in-frame clones and leaves out a portion. There are approximately 94,000 clones in the sample; 96% occur only once, and around 0.4% lies in the top ten. This clonotype was obtained from a human donor in good health. Specimen: T cells isolated from PBMCs. This chain joins TRBV10-1 and TRBJ2-1; 11 nucleotides match TRBD2. CDR3 sequence reads: CASSESTSGSDEQFF. The CDR3 bases are TGCGCCAGCAGTGAGTCTACTAGCGGGAGTGATGAGCAGTTCTTC.